The 6 T cell receptor beta chains in this list originate from one sample, sequenced in a study of CD8+ T cells in alopecia areata (dated by TCRdb to 2017 to 2018). Library method: the immunoSEQ multiplex PCR assay. To provide template for TCR sequencing, every sample had RNA extracted and reverse transcribed into cDNA. Imported from immuneACCESS, the table was reduced by TCRdb to in-frame sequences with V and J called. These copies leave out some clones; in studies compared against another copy, an unresolved V gene accounts for under half, and the cause of the remainder is not known. In this sample the table shows roughly 180,000 clones, roughly 60% of which occur a single time. Around 1.6% of the sample comes from the top ten. The time point label, read with the paper, signifies: baseline before oral tofacitinib. Material: CD4+ T cells sorted from blood, obtained at week 0. These receptors originate from a human donor with alopecia areata.

The chain has TRBV2 and TRBJ2-7; D is undetermined. V dropped 8 bases and J dropped 2 bases, with 10 bases sitting between them. CDR1 SNHLY and CDR2 FYNNEI come from the germline V gene. The CDR3 totals 12 residues. The CDR3 nucleotides read TGTGCCAGCCGCCTTAAACCCTACGAGCAGTACTTC. Translation: CASRLKPYEQYF.

This clone was detected a few times. The J gene is TRBJ2-4, the V gene TRBV6-1, with 7 bases lining up with TRBD1. V lost 2 bases, J lost 1 base, and 17 bases stayed unmatched. The CDR3 has 20 amino acids. The germline CDR1 and CDR2 sequences are MNHNS and SASEGT. The CDR3 DNA sequence: TGTGCCAGCAGTGAACTTGTGCGAGACAGGGACGTAGGGGCCAAAAACATTCAGTACTTC. Protein: CASSELVRDRDVGAKNIQYF.

The J gene is TRBJ1-1, the V gene TRBV29-1; 8 bases match TRBD1. Germline CDR1 is SQVTM and CDR2 is ANQGSEA. The CDR3 has 14 residues. V trimming: 7 bases; J trimming: 6 bases; junction bases outside the gene matches: 13. The CDR3 nucleotides read TGCAGCGCTGTTTTCCGGACAGGGTCTCCTGAAGCTTTCTTT. Its translation is CSAVFRTGSPEAFF.

The rearrangement joins TRBV6-1 to TRBJ2-6; D is unresolved. Trimming pared 3 bases from V and 3 bases from J, leaving 12 bases between. This CDR3 contains 16 residues. Per germline, CDR1 MNHNS and CDR2 SASEGT. CDR3 protein: CASSDLVQNGANVLTF. As DNA, the CDR3 is TGTGCCAGCAGTGATTTGGTACAAAATGGGGCCAACGTCCTGACTTTC.

This clone was detected a few times. The V call is TRBV19, the J call TRBJ1-2; no clear D gene. The CDR3 consists of 12 residues. V was clipped by 6 bases and J by 4 bases, with 9 bases between them. Looked up from germline, CDR1 is LNHDA and CDR2 is SQIVND (reference sequence). CDR3 nucleotides: TGTGCCAGTAGGCAGGACTTCTATGGCTACACCTTC. Protein: CASRQDFYGYTF. Full variable domain (rest looked up from reference TRBV19 and TRBJ1-2): DGGITQSPKYLFRKEGQNVTLSCEQNLNHDAMYWYRQDPGQGLRLIYYSQIVNDFQKGDIAEGYSVSREKKESFPLTVTSAQKNPTAFYLCASRQDFYGYTFGSGTRLTVV.

Note on this clone: One end of the junction does not line up with germline, which may come from a read error. This rearrangement joins TRBV6-5 to TRBJ1-1; no clear D gene. There are 13 residues in the CDR3. Germline loops: CDR1 MNHEY, CDR2 SVGAGI. CDR3 DNA: TGTGCCAGCAGTTACTCGACCGCCGGAATTTCGGCGTTT. Its translation: CASSYSTAGISAF.